The 8 T cell receptor beta chains below all came from one sample that was sequenced in a study of response to subunit inactivated influenza vaccine. TCRdb fed the RT-PCR reads into MiXCR, producing one record per CDR3 protein. Here the sample spans approximately 500,000 distinct CDR3 sequences, around 21% being singletons. These same data were also listed under a study on T cells expressing NK-cell markers. That work adds: Libraries used 5'RACE template switching adding universal primer site and UMIs.

The sequencing here drew on CD4+ T cells sorted from PBMCs, taken roughly 12 days after vaccination. Source of these receptors: a man aged 45-60 years who received an inactivated influenza vaccine.

The sample holds many counts of this clonotype. This rearrangement joins TRBV7-2 to TRBJ1-3; D call uncertain. Per the germline V gene, CDR1 is SGHTA and CDR2 is FQGNSA. The V end was cut by 1 base, the J end by 2 bases, with 12 bases between. The CDR3 runs 16 residues. CDR3 bases: TGTGCCAGCAGCTTAGTTGGCTCTTTGGCTGGAAACACCATATATTTT. Translating gives CASSLVGSLAGNTIYF.

The sample holds many counts of this clonotype. This chain connects TRBV4-3 to TRBJ2-2, with D hard to call. Trimming stripped 0 bases from V and 1 base from J, with 0 bases between. This CDR3 has 13 amino acids. Germline V CDR1 and CDR2: LGHNA, YSLEER. CDR3 nucleotide sequence: TGCGCCAGCAGCCAAGAGAACACCGGGGAGCTGTTTTTT. Translating it yields CASSQENTGELFF.

This clonotype was found a few times. The chain combines TRBV7-2 with TRBJ1-1; D uncertain. CDR3 length equals 12 residues. Trimming removed 3 bases from V and 7 bases from J, with 9 bases in between. In germline, CDR1 is SGHTA, CDR2 FQGNSA. The CDR3 region is CASSFRQVEAFF. The CDR3 DNA reads TGTGCCAGCAGCTTTCGTCAGGTTGAAGCTTTCTTT. The entire variable domain, with the rest obtained from reference TRBV7-2 and TRBJ1-1, is as follows: GAGVSQSPSNKVTEKGKDVELRCDPISGHTALYWYRQSLGQGLEFLIYFQGNSAPDKSGLPSDRFSAERTGGSVSTLTIQRTQQEDSAVYLCASSFRQVEAFFGQGTRLTVV.

The V call is TRBV7-2, the J call TRBJ1-6, with a possible D match to TRBD1 (5 bases). The ends were cut back, 1 base at V and 6 bases at J, with 10 bases in the middle. CDR1 and CDR2 (germline): SGHTA, FQGNSA. CDR3 size: 15 residues. The CDR3, as DNA: TGTGCCAGCAGCTTAGTCGGGGGAGGTAATTCACCCCTCCACTTT. This encodes CASSLVGGGNSPLHF.

This clonotype was recorded a few times. This chain uses TRBV12-3 or TRBV12-4 with TRBJ1-5; maybe TRBD1 (6 bases). The CDR3 is made up of 14 amino acids. With 8 bases removed from V and 1 base from J, the gap between germline ends came to 12 bases. The CDR3 loop reads CASATGMSNQPQHF. CDR3 DNA sequence: TGTGCCAGCGCAACAGGGATGAGCAATCAGCCCCAGCATTTT.

This clonotype was picked up a small number of times. The V call is TRBV12-3 or TRBV12-4, the J call TRBJ2-1; 7 bases agree with TRBD2. The CDR3 totals 16 residues. J gave up 2 bases and V 3 bases, and 7 bases lay outside the gene matches. This chain's CDR3 is CASSLGPSGPYNEQFF. Written as DNA, the CDR3 is TGTGCCAGCAGTTTGGGGCCTAGCGGCCCCTACAATGAGCAGTTCTTC.

In this sample, this clonotype turned up a few times. This chain joins TRBV4-3 and TRBJ2-6; D not resolved. Germline V gene data show CDR1 as LGHNA and CDR2 as YSLEER. Trimming cost V 0 bases and J 3 bases, with 6 bases left between them. CDR3 size: 15 residues. DNA of the CDR3: TGCGCCAGCAGCCAAGATGTCTTTGGGGCCAACGTCCTGACTTTC. Its translation is CASSQDVFGANVLTF.

In this sample, this clonotype turned up once. The V and J genes are TRBV11-2 and TRBJ1-6; 7 bases line up with TRBD1. Germline-derived CDR1 and CDR2 are SGHAT and FQNNGV. The V segment lost 3 bases and the J segment 5 bases; nucleotides outside the gene matches: 7. The CDR3 is 16 amino acids. This CDR3 is CASSLEDRADNSPLHF. Written as DNA, the CDR3 is TGTGCCAGCAGCTTGGAAGACAGGGCTGATAATTCACCCCTCCACTTT.